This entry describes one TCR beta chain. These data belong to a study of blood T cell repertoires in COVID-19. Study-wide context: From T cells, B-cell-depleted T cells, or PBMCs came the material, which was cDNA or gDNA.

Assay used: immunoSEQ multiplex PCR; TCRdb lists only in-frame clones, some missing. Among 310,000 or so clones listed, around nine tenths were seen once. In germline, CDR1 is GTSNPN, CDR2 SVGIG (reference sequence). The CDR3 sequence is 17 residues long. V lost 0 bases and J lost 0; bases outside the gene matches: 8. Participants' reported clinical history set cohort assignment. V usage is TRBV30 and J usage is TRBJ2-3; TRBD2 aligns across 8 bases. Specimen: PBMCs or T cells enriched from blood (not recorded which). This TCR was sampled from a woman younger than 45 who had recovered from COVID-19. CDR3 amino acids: CAWSVPQRGWSTDTQYF. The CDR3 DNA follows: TGTGCCTGGAGTGTACCCCAGCGGGGGTGGAGCACAGATACGCAGTATTTT.